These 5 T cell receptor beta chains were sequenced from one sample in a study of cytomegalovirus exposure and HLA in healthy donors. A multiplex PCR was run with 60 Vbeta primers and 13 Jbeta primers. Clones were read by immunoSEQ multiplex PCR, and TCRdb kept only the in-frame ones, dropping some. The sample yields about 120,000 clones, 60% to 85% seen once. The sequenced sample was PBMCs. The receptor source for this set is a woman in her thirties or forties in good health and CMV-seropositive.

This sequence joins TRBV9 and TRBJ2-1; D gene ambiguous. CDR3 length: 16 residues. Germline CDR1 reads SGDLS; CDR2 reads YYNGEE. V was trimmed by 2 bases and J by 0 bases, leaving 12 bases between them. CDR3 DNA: TGTGCCAGCAGCGTCGGTCCGATTAGCTCCTACAATGAGCAGTTCTTC. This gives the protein CASSVGPISSYNEQFF.

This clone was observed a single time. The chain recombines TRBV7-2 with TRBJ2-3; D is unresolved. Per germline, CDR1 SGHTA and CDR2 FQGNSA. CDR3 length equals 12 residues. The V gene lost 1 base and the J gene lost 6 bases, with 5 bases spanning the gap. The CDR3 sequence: CASSLDADTQYF. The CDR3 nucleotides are TGTGCCAGCAGCTTAGATGCGGATACGCAGTATTTT.

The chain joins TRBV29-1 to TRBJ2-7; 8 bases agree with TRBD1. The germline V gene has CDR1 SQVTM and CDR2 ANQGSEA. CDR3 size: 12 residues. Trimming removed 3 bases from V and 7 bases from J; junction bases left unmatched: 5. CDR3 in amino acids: CSVEETGDEQYF. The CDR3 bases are TGCAGCGTTGAGGAGACAGGGGATGAGCAGTACTTC.

CDR3 region: CASSLADVTDTQYF. The CDR3 DNA sequence: TGCGCCAGCAGCTTGGCAGATGTCACAGATACGCAGTATTTT. The chain combines TRBV5-1 with TRBJ2-3; the D is unclear. The CDR3 consists of 14 residues. V lost 0 bases and J lost 2, with 7 bases in between. Germline values: CDR1 SGHRS, CDR2 YFSETQ. The complete variable domain, with remaining parts taken from reference TRBV5-1 and TRBJ2-3, reads KAGVTQTPRYLIKTRGQQVTLSCSPISGHRSVSWYQQTPGQGLQFLFEYFSETQRNKGNFPGRFSGRQFSNSRSEMNVSTLELGDSALYLCASSLADVTDTQYFGPGTRLTVL.

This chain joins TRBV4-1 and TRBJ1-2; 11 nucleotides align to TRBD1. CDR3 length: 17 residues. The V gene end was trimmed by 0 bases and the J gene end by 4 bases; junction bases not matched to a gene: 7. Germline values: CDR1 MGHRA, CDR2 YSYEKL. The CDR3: CASSQDRTGGEGYGYTF. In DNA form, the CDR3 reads TGCGCCAGCAGCCAAGATCGGACAGGGGGCGAGGGCTATGGCTACACCTTC.